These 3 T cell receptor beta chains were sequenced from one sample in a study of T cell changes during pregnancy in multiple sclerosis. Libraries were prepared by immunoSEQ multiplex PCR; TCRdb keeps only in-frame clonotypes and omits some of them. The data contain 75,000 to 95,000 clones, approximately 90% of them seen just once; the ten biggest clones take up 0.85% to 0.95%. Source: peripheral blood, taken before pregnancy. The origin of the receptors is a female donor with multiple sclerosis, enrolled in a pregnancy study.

CDR3 in DNA: TGTGCCAGCAGCTTATCAGGGATTTCCTACGAGCAGTACTTC. This codes for CASSLSGISYEQYF. The chain recombines TRBV7-9 with TRBJ2-7; D may be TRBD1 (5 bases). This CDR3 spans 14 amino acids. With 2 bases removed from V and 1 base from J, the gap between germline ends came to 9 bases. Germline V gene sequence: CDR1 SEHNR, CDR2 FQNEAQ (reference sequence).

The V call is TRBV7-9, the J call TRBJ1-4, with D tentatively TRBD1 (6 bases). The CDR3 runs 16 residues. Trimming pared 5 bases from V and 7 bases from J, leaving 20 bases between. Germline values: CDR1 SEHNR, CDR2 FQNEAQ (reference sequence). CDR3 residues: CASSPRAGGQSEKLFF. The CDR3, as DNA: TGTGCCAGCAGCCCGCGGGCGGGGGGGCAATCTGAAAAACTGTTTTTT.

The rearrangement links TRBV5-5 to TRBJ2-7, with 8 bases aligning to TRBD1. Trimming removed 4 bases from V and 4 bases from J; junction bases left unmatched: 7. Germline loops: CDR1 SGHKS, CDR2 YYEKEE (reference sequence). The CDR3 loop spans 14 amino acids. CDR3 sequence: CASSRGQEPYEQYF. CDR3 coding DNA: TGTGCCAGCAGCAGGGGACAGGAACCATACGAGCAGTACTTC.